This T cell receptor beta chain comes out of a study of T cell responses to AZD1222 COVID-19 vaccine. With regard to this clone: Its specificity is unknown.

Assay: immunoSEQ multiplex PCR; the TCRdb copy retains only in-frame clones and omits some. This sample has about 130,000 clones, with 90% to 95% found just once. Trimming removed 1 base from V and 2 bases from J, with 9 bases in between. This CDR3 region has 15 residues. Germline V gene data show CDR1 as SGHVS and CDR2 as FNYEAQ. Overall study findings and caveats: Regions 160-218 and 743-854 held dominance among vaccine-associated CD4 TCRs, which spanned spike.

Sequences were derived from peripheral blood, sampled on day 0 of AZD1222 vaccination. This receptor was identified in an adult in good health. The J gene is TRBJ2-1, the V gene TRBV7-6; no reliable D call. For the CDR3, the DNA is TGTGCCAGCAGCTTAGATGGAATCCCCTACAATGAGCAGTTCTTC. Translation gives CASSLDGIPYNEQFF.